These 14 T cell receptor beta chains share one sample of origin, sequenced in a study of identical twins. TCRdb re-called the 5' RACE reads through MiXCR, storing one row per CDR3 protein. The sample consists of around 1.7 million distinct CDR3 sequences, 32% of them appearing once. The sequenced sample consisted of cord blood. The receptors shown here come from a newborn girl in good health.

This clonotype was seen only a few times. The chain links TRBV5-1 to TRBJ2-7; 7 bases agree with TRBD2. The CDR3 runs 14 residues. Germline CDR1 SGHRS, CDR2 YFSETQ. V shed 1 base and J 5 bases; nucleotides not matched to a gene: 6. The CDR3 nucleotides are TGCGCCAGCAGCTTGTTCAGGCTAGCGGACGAGCAGTACTTC. Its translation: CASSLFRLADEQYF.

The rearrangement links TRBV5-1 to TRBJ2-1, with TRBD1 matching over 8 bases. Germline CDR1 reads SGHRS; CDR2 reads YFSETQ. This CDR3 is 16 amino acids long. V shed 0 bases, J shed 2 bases, and the junction held 4 bases outside the gene matches. The CDR3 loop is CASSLGTTGAYNEQFF. The CDR3 bases are TGCGCCAGCAGCTTGGGGACGACAGGGGCCTACAATGAGCAGTTCTTC.

V is TRBV12-5 and J is TRBJ2-1, with D perhaps assigned TRBD1 or TRBD2 (6 bases each). V lost 0 bases to trimming and J lost 4 bases, with 16 bases between them. Germline V gene sequence: CDR1 LGHNT, CDR2 FRNRAP. This CDR3 contains 17 residues. The CDR3 reads CASGLVQGGNLYNEQFF. The CDR3 region has the DNA TGTGCTAGTGGTTTGGTACAGGGCGGGAACCTTTACAATGAGCAGTTCTTC.

This rearrangement joins TRBV3-1 to TRBJ2-3, with TRBD2 identical over 10 bases. The CDR3 spans 18 residues. Germline V CDR1 and CDR2: LGHDT, YNNKEL (reference sequence). Trimming cost V 1 base and J 1 base; bases outside gene matches: 8. The chain's CDR3 is CASSQGASGGPGTDTQYF. CDR3 in DNA: TGTGCCAGCAGCCAAGGGGCTAGCGGGGGACCTGGCACAGATACGCAGTATTTT.

The chain carries TRBV5-1 and TRBJ2-3; D ambiguous. The V end lost 5 bases, the J end lost 3 bases, and 13 bases lay between the germline ends. Germline V gene data show CDR1 as SGHRS and CDR2 as YFSETQ. This CDR3 has 14 residues. CDR3 DNA: TGCGCCAGCAGGGCCCAGGACGAAACAGATACGCAGTATTTT. Protein sequence: CASRAQDETDTQYF.

The rearrangement links TRBV20-1 to TRBJ1-1, with 11 positions matching TRBD1. This CDR3 has 14 amino acids. The germline V gene encodes CDR1 DFQATT and CDR2 SNEGSKA (reference sequence). V shed 2 bases and J 4 bases; nucleotides not matched to a gene: 3. Written as DNA, the CDR3 is TGCAGTGCTAGACCCGGACAGGGGGCCACTGAAGCTTTCTTT. As protein: CSARPGQGATEAFF.

The rearrangement links TRBV6-6 to TRBJ1-2; tentatively, D is TRBD1 (5 bases). Germline CDR1 is MNHNY and CDR2 is SVGAGI (reference sequence). The CDR3 runs to 14 residues. V lost 6 bases and J lost 4, with 15 bases in between. The CDR3 spells CASRDQGRVYGYTF. For the CDR3, the DNA is TGTGCCAGCAGAGACCAGGGACGGGTCTATGGCTACACCTTC.

The V call is TRBV5-5, the J call TRBJ2-1; D gene ambiguous. The CDR3 has 16 residues. Germline V gene sequence: CDR1 SGHKS, CDR2 YYEKEE (reference sequence). V was pared by 0 bases and J by 2 bases, with 12 bases between. The CDR3 bases are TGTGCCAGCAGCTTGGATGCCCCCATGACCTACAATGAGCAGTTCTTC. It yields the protein CASSLDAPMTYNEQFF.

This clonotype has just a few counts. This rearrangement joins TRBV6-6 to TRBJ1-1, with unresolved D. V lost 8 bases and J 4 bases, leaving 14 bases between the germline ends. The germline gives CDR1 MNHNY, CDR2 SVGAGI (reference sequence). This CDR3 contains 13 residues. CDR3 sequence reads: CASEEGSSTEAFF. The DNA for the CDR3 is TGTGCCAGCGAGGAAGGGTCGTCCACTGAAGCTTTCTTT.

There are a few counts of this clonotype. The chain has TRBV20-1 and TRBJ1-1; TRBD1 agrees at 8 bases. This CDR3 region has 13 residues. The V gene end was trimmed by 0 bases and the J gene end by 3 bases; junction bases not matched to a gene: 0. Germline V CDR1 and CDR2: DFQATT, SNEGSKA (reference sequence). Written as DNA, the CDR3 is TGCAGTGCTAGAGAGGGACAGGACACTGAAGCTTTCTTT. Its translation: CSAREGQDTEAFF.

A few counts support this clonotype. The chain is built from TRBV7-2 and TRBJ2-7, with 9 bases identical to TRBD2. This CDR3 spans 15 amino acids. After removal of 5 bases from V and 5 bases from J, the junction contained 10 bases not matched to a gene. Germline V gene sequence: CDR1 SGHTA, CDR2 FQGNSA. For the CDR3, the DNA is TGTGCCAGCAGCCAACGTAGCGGGAGCGTCCACGAGCAGTACTTC. Protein: CASSQRSGSVHEQYF.

The rearrangement links TRBV12-5 to TRBJ1-2, with 11 bases that match TRBD1. Germline CDR1 and CDR2: LGHNT and FRNRAP. The ends lost 4 bases at V and 2 bases at J; junction bases unmatched: 9. The CDR3 runs 17 residues. The CDR3 region is CASGSAGTGGANYGYTF. The CDR3 bases are TGTGCTAGTGGTTCCGCCGGGACAGGGGGTGCCAACTATGGCTACACCTTC.

This clonotype appeared a few times. J is TRBJ2-7 and V is TRBV18, with D possibly TRBD1 on 5 matching bases. The CDR3 contains 16 residues. The germline V gene has CDR1 KGHSH and CDR2 LQKENI. V lost 6 bases and J lost 1, with 19 bases in between. The CDR3 loop is CASSPFQTELSYEQYF. Here the CDR3 DNA reads TGTGCCAGCTCGCCCTTCCAGACAGAATTATCCTACGAGCAGTACTTC.

This clonotype showed up just a few times. The chain has TRBV28 and TRBJ1-4; 12 nucleotides agree with TRBD1. The CDR3 is 16 residues long. Germline CDR1 MDHEN, CDR2 SYDVKM. V shed 7 bases and J 8 bases; nucleotides not matched to a gene: 11. The CDR3: CASNRAGTGGSEKLFF. CDR3 in DNA: TGTGCCAGCAACCGAGCAGGGACAGGGGGCTCCGAAAAACTGTTTTTT.